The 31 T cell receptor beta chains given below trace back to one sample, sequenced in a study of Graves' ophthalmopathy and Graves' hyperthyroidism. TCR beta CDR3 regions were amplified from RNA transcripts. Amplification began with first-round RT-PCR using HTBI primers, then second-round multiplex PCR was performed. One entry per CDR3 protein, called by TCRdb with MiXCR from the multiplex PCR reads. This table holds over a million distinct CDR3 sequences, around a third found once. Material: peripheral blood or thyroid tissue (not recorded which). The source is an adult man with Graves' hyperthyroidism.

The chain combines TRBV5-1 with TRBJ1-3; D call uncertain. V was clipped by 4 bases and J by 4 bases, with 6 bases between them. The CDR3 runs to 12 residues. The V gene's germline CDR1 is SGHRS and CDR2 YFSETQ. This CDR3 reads CASSNPGNTIYF. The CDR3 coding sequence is TGCGCCAGCAGCAACCCAGGAAACACCATATATTTT.

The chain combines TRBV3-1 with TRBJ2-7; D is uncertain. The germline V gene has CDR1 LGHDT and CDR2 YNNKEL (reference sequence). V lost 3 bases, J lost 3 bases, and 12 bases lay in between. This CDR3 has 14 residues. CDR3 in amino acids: CASSHQLGNYEQYF. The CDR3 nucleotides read TGTGCCAGCAGCCACCAATTGGGGAACTACGAGCAGTACTTC.

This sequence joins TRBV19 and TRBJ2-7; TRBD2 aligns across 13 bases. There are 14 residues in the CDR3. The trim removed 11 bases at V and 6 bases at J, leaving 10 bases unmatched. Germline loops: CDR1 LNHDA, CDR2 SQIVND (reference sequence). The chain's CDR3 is CAVTSGRRTGEQYF. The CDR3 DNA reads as TGTGCCGTGACTAGCGGGAGGAGGACGGGCGAGCAGTACTTC.

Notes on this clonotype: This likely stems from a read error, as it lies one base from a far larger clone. CDR3 region: CASSLWGQEAQYF. As DNA, the CDR3 is TGCGCCAGCAGCTTGTGGGGTCAAGAGGCCCAGTACTTC. V gene TRBV5-1 combines with J gene TRBJ2-5; D uncertain. In germline, CDR1 is SGHRS, CDR2 YFSETQ. The CDR3 runs to 13 residues.

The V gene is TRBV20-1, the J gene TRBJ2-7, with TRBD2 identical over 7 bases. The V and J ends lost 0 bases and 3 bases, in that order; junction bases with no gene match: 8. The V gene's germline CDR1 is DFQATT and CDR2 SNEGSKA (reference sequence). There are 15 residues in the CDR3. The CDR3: CSARDRGGSFYEQYF. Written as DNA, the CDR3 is TGCAGTGCTAGAGATCGAGGCGGGAGCTTCTACGAGCAGTACTTC.

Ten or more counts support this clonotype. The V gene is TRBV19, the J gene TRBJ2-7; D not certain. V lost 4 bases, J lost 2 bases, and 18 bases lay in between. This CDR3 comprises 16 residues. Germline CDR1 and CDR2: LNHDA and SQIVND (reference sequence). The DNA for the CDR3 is TGTGCCAGTAGTAAGATCGGCGATTGGCCGACCTACGAGCAGTACTTC. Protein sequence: CASSKIGDWPTYEQYF.

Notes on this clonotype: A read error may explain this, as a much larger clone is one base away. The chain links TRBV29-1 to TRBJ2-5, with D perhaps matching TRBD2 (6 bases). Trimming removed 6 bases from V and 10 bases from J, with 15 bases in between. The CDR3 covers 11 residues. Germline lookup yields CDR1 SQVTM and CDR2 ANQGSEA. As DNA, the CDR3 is TGCAGCGTCGACCGCCGGACTAACCAGTACTTC. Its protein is CSVDRRTNQYF.

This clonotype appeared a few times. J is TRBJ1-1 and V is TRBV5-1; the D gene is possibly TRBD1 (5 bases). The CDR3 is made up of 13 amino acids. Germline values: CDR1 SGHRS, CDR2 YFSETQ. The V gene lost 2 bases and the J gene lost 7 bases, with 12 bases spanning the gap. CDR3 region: CASSFQGSGEAFF. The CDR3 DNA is TGCGCCAGCAGCTTCCAGGGTTCAGGTGAAGCTTTCTTT.

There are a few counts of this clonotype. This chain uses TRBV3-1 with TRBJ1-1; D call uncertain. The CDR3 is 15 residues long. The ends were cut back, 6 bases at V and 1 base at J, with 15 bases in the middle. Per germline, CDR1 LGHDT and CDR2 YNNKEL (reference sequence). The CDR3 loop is CASRPHGKRNTEAFF. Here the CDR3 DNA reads TGTGCCAGCAGACCCCATGGGAAAAGGAACACTGAAGCTTTCTTT. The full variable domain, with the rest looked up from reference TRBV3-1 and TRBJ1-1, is DTAVSQTPKYLVTQMGNDKSIKCEQNLGHDTMYWYKQDSKKFLKIMFSYNNKELIINETVPNRFSPKSPDKAHLNLHINSLELGDSAVYFCASRPHGKRNTEAFFGQGTRLTVV.

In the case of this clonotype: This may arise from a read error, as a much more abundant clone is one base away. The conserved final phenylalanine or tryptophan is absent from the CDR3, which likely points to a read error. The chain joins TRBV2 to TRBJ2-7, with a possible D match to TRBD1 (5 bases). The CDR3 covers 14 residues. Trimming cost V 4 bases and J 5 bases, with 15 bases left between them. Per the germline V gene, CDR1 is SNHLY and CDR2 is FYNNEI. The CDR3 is CASSVEAVRDEQYL. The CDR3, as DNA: TGTGCCAGCAGTGTAGAGGCGGTCAGGGACGAGCAGTACCTC.

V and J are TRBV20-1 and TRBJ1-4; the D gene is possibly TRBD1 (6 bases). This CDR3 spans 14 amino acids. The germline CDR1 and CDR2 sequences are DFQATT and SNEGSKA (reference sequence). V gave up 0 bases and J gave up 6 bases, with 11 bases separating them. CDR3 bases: TGCAGTGCTAGAGATCGGGAGGGGGATGAAAAACTGTTTTTT. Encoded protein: CSARDREGDEKLFF.

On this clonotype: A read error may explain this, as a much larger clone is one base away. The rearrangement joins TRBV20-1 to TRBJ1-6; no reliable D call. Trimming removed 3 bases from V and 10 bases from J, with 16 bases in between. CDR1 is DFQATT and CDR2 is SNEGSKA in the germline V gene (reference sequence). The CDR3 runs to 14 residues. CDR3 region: CSARRISGKSPLHF. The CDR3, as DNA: TGCAGTGCTAGGCGGATCTCGGGCAAATCACCCCTCCACTTT.

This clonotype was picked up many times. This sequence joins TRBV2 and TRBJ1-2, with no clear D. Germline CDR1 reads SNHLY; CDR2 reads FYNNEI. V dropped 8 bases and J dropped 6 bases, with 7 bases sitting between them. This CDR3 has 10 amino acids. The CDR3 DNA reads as TGTGCCAGCGGCTCAGATGGCTACACCTTC. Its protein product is CASGSDGYTF.

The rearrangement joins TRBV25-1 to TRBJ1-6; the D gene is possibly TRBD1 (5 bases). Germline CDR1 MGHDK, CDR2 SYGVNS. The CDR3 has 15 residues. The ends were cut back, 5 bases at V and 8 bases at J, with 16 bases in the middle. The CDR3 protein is CASSSGTVFDSPLHF. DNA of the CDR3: TGTGCCAGCAGTTCCGGGACGGTGTTCGATTCACCCCTCCACTTT. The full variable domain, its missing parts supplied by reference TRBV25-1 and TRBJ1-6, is EADIYQTPRYLVIGTGKKITLECSQTMGHDKMYWYQQDPGMELHLIHYSYGVNSTEKGDLSSESTVSRIRTEHFPLTLESARPSHTSQYLCASSSGTVFDSPLHFGNGTRLTVT.

This CDR3 reads CSARQGIGYEQYF. CDR3 DNA sequence: TGCAGTGCTAGACAGGGGATCGGCTACGAGCAGTACTTC. The genes are TRBV20-1 and TRBJ2-7, with D tentatively TRBD1 (6 bases). The germline V and J ends were trimmed by 2 bases and 3 bases, with 11 bases remaining between them. This CDR3 comprises 13 residues. Germline V lookup: CDR1 DFQATT, CDR2 SNEGSKA (reference sequence).

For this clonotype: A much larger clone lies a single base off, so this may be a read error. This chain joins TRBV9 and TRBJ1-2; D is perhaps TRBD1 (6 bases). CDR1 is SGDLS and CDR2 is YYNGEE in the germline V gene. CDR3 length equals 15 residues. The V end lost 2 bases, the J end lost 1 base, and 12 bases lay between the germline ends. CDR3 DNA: TGTGCCAGCAGCGTTACAGGGAACCTTAACTATGGCTACACCTTC. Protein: CASSVTGNLNYGYTF. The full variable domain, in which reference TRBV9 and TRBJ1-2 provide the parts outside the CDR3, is DSGVTQTPKHLITATGQRVTLRCSPRSGDLSVYWYQQSLDQGLQFLIQYYNGEERAKGNILERFSAQQFPDLHSELNLSSLELGDSALYFCASSVTGNLNYGYTFGSGTRLTVV.

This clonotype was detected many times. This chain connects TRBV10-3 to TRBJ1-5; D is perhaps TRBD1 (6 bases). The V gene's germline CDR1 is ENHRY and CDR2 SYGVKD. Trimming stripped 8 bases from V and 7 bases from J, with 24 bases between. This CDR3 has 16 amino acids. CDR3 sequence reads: CAIGSSTGSGGQPQHF. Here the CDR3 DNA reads TGTGCCATCGGGTCTTCGACAGGTTCCGGCGGCCAGCCCCAGCATTTT.

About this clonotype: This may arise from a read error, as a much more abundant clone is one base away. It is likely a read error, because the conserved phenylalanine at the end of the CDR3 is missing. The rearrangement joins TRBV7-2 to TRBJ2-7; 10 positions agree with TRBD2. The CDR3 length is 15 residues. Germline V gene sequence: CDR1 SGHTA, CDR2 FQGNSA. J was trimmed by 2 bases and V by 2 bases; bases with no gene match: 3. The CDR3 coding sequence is TGTGCCAGCAGCTTACCAAGCGGGAGGGCCTACGAGCAGTACCTC. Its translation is CASSLPSGRAYEQYL.

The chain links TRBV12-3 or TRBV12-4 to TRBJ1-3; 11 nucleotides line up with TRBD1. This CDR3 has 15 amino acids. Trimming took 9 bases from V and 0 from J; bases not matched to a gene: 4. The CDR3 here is CASRGTGGSGNTIYF. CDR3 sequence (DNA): TGTGCCAGTAGAGGGACAGGGGGCTCTGGAAACACCATATATTTT.

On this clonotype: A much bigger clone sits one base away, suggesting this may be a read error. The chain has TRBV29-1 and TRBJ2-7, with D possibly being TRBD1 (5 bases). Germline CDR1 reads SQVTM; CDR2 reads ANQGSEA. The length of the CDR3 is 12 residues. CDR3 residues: CSVGRGRYGQYF. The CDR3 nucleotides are TGCAGCGTGGGAAGGGGAAGGTACGGGCAGTACTTC.

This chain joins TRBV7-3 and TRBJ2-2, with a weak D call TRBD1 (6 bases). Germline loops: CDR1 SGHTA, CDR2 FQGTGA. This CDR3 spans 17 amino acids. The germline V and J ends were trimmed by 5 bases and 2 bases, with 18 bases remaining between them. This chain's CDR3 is CASSDAERDTNTGELFF. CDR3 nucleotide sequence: TGTGCCAGCAGCGATGCGGAGAGGGACACTAACACCGGGGAGCTGTTTTTT.

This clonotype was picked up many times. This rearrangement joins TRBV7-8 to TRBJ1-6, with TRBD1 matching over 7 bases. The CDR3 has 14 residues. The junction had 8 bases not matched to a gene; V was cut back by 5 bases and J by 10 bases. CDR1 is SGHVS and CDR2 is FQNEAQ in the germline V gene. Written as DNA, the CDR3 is TGTGCCAGCAGCCCACAGGGGAATGAGTCACCCCTCCACTTT. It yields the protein CASSPQGNESPLHF.

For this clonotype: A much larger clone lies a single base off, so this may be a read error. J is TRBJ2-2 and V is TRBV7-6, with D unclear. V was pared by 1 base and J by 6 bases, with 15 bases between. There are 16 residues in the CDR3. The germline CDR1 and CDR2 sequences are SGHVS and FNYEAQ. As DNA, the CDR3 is TGTGCCAGCAGCTTAGAGCTAACTATGGCTGCCGGGGAGCTGTTTTTT. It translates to CASSLELTMAAGELFF.

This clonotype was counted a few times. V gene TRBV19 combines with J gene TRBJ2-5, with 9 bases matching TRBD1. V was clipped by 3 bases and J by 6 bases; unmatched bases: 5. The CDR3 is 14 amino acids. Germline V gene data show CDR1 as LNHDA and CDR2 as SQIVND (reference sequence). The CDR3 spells CASSIVGTGKTQYF. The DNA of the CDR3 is TGTGCCAGTAGTATCGTTGGGACAGGGAAGACCCAGTACTTC.

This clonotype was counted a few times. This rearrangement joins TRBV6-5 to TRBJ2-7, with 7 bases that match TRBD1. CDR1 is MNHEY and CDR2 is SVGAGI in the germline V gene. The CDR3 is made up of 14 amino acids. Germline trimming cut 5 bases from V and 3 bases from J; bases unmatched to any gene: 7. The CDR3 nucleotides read TGTGCCAGCAGTATGGGGACAGCCAACTACGAGCAGTACTTC. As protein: CASSMGTANYEQYF.

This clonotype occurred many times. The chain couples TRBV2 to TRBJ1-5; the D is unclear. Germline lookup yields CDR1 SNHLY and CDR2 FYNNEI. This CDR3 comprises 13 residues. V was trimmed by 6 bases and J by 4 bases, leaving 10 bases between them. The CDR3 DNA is TGTGCCAGCAGGGCGGCACCTAATCAGCCCCAGCATTTT. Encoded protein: CASRAAPNQPQHF.

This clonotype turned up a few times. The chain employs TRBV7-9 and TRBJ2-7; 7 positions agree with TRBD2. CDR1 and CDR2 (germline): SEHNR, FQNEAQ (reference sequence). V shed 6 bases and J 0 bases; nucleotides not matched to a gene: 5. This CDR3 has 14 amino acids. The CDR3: CASRDGGSSYEQYF. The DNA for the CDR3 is TGTGCCAGCAGGGACGGGGGGAGCTCCTACGAGCAGTACTTC.

CDR3 nucleotides: TGTGCCAGCAGCGCCCCCCGGACAGGGCACTACGAGCAGTACTTC. Its translation: CASSAPRTGHYEQYF. The chain carries TRBV6-6 and TRBJ2-7, with 8 bases lining up with TRBD1. Germline values: CDR1 MNHNY, CDR2 SVGAGI (reference sequence). This CDR3 has 15 amino acids. After removal of 6 bases from V and 3 bases from J, the junction contained 10 bases not matched to a gene.

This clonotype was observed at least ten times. The CDR3 nucleotides are TGTGCCAGCAGACGAAGGACAGGGAGGACGGACGAGCAGTACTTC. Translating gives CASRRRTGRTDEQYF. This chain links TRBV2 with TRBJ2-7; 8 positions match TRBD1. This CDR3 spans 15 amino acids. Germline V gene lookup returns CDR1 SNHLY and CDR2 FYNNEI. The trim removed 6 bases at V and 5 bases at J, leaving 12 bases unmatched. The full variable domain, rest sourced from reference TRBV2 and TRBJ2-7, is EPEVTQTPSHQVTQMGQEVILRCVPISNHLYFYWYRQILGQKVEFLVSFYNNEISEKSEIFDDQFSVERPDGSNFTLKIRSTKLEDSAMYFCASRRRTGRTDEQYFGPGTRLTVT.

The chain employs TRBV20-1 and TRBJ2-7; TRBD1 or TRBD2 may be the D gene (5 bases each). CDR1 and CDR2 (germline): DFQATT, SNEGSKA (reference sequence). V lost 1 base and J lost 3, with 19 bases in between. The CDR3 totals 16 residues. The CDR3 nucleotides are TGCAGTGCTAGAGGAATTACCCGGGGCAGGGTCTACGAGCAGTACTTC. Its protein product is CSARGITRGRVYEQYF.

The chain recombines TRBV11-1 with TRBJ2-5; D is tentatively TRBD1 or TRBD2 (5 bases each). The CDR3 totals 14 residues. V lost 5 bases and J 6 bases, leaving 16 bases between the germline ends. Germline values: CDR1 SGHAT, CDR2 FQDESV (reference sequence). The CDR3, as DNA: TGTGCCAGCAGCCCTGTCTGGGGACCCAAGACCCAGTACTTC. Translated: CASSPVWGPKTQYF.